What follows are 19 T cell receptor beta chains derived from one specimen sequenced in a study of graft-versus-host responses after intestinal transplantation. Profiled with immunoSEQ multiplex PCR; TCRdb holds only in-frame clones, not every one. The sample holds 130,000 or so clones, roughly nine tenths seen once. Their antigens are not known. This specimen consisted of unstimulated CD4+ T cells sorted from spleen or lymph node cells, obtained before intestinal transplant. All receptors come from a human donor who received an intestinal transplant.

This chain links TRBV21-1 with TRBJ2-3. TRBV21-1 is given as a pseudogene. There are 12 residues in the CDR3. DNA of the CDR3: TGTGCCAGCACTTGGGACACAGATACGCAGTATTTT. Its translation is CASTWDTDTQYF.

The chain links TRBV5-6 to TRBJ1-2; D perhaps matches TRBD1 (5 bases). Trimming cost V 4 bases and J 14 bases, with 15 bases left between them. The CDR3 has 11 amino acids. Germline V lookup: CDR1 SGHDT, CDR2 YYEEEE. In nucleotides, the CDR3 is TGTGCCAGCAGCGTACTAGGGGTGAAGACCTTC. Its protein product is CASSVLGVKTF.

V usage is TRBV4-1 and J usage is TRBJ1-6; D remains ambiguous. The CDR3 covers 15 residues. V gave up 4 bases and J gave up 8 bases, with 15 bases separating them. Germline V gene sequence: CDR1 MGHRA, CDR2 YSYEKL. CDR3: CASSLYGPLDSPLHF. The CDR3 DNA reads as TGCGCCAGCAGCCTGTACGGACCGTTGGATTCACCCCTCCACTTT.

V and J are TRBV28 and TRBJ1-2; D call uncertain. CDR3 size: 13 residues. CDR1 and CDR2 from the germline V gene are MDHEN and SYDVKM. V lost 6 bases and J 5 bases, leaving 13 bases between the germline ends. CDR3 in amino acids: CASSPTREYGYTF. As DNA, the CDR3 is TGTGCCAGCAGCCCAACGAGGGAGTATGGCTACACCTTC.

This chain links TRBV5-6 with TRBJ2-1, with 11 bases that match TRBD2. J gave up 10 bases and V 0 bases, and 6 bases lay outside the gene matches. Germline V gene lookup returns CDR1 SGHDT and CDR2 YYEEEE. The length of the CDR3 is 15 residues. Here the CDR3 reads CASSLGLAGGGEQFF. DNA for the CDR3: TGTGCCAGCAGCTTGGGGCTAGCGGGGGGCGGAGAGCAGTTCTTC.

This chain joins TRBV4-2 and TRBJ2-1; 7 nucleotides agree with TRBD2. CDR1 and CDR2 from the germline V gene are LGHNA and YNFKEQ. The J segment lost 5 bases and the V segment lost 8 bases, leaving 12 bases of the junction unmatched. The CDR3 is 15 residues long. DNA of the CDR3: TGTGCCAGCTCCCCCCACGGGACTACTCACAATGAGCAGTTCTTC. Translation gives CASSPHGTTHNEQFF.

The rearrangement joins TRBV11-3 to TRBJ1-1; possible D gene TRBD1, 6 bases. Germline values: CDR1 SGHNT, CDR2 YENEEA. With 0 bases removed from V and 2 bases from J, the gap between germline ends came to 16 bases. This CDR3 contains 17 residues. CDR3 loop: CASSLDQFGQPNTEAFF. The DNA of the CDR3 is TGTGCCAGCAGCTTAGACCAATTCGGACAGCCAAACACTGAAGCTTTCTTT.

The CDR3 nucleotides are TGCAGCGTGAAGCAGGGGCGGGAGCAGTTCTTC. Translating it yields CSVKQGREQFF. J is TRBJ2-1 and V is TRBV29-1; D is perhaps TRBD1 (6 bases). V dropped 6 bases and J dropped 10 bases, with 13 bases sitting between them. From germline, CDR1 is SQVTM and CDR2 ANQGSEA. The CDR3 loop spans 11 amino acids.

This chain connects TRBV4-1 to TRBJ2-3; D perhaps matches TRBD1 (6 bases). With 3 bases removed from V and 2 bases from J, the gap between germline ends came to 12 bases. Germline loops: CDR1 MGHRA, CDR2 YSYEKL. The CDR3 length is 15 residues. CDR3 sequence (DNA): TGCGCCAGCAGCCAGAGGCAGGGGATCACAGATACGCAGTATTTT. This translates into CASSQRQGITDTQYF.

This chain joins TRBV6-8 and TRBJ1-1; D is undetermined. The V end was cut by 5 bases, the J end by 3 bases, with 19 bases between. Looked up from germline, CDR1 is MNHGY and CDR2 is SAAAGT. This CDR3 contains 16 residues. Here the CDR3 reads CASSRNEHRWDTEAFF. CDR3 nucleotide sequence: TGTGCCAGCAGTCGTAACGAGCACCGGTGGGACACTGAAGCTTTCTTT.

V gene TRBV25-1 combines with J gene TRBJ1-5, with no clear D. Germline CDR1 and CDR2: MGHDK and SYGVNS. Trimming shortened V by 3 bases and J by 1 base, and 7 bases separated the two germline ends. CDR3 length equals 14 residues. The CDR3 nucleotides read TGTGCCAGCAGTGACCCGGGGAGCAATCAGCCCCAGCATTTT. Encoded protein: CASSDPGSNQPQHF. Full variable domain (rest looked up from reference TRBV25-1 and TRBJ1-5): EADIYQTPRYLVIGTGKKITLECSQTMGHDKMYWYQQDPGMELHLIHYSYGVNSTEKGDLSSESTVSRIRTEHFPLTLESARPSHTSQYLCASSDPGSNQPQHFGDGTRLSIL.

This sequence joins TRBV27 and TRBJ1-6, with D hard to call. Germline V gene lookup returns CDR1 MNHEY and CDR2 SMNVEV (reference sequence). The CDR3 is 15 amino acids. With 6 bases removed from V and 8 bases from J, the gap between germline ends came to 17 bases. In DNA form, the CDR3 reads TGTGCCAGCAGGACCTCCGGGAGTAAGCATTCACCCCTCCACTTT. This encodes CASRTSGSKHSPLHF.

The chain uses TRBV10-3 and TRBJ2-3; D not certain. This CDR3 comprises 13 residues. V lost 10 bases and J 1 base, leaving 12 bases between the germline ends. CDR1 is ENHRY, CDR2 SYGVKD, per germline. The DNA for the CDR3 is TGTGCCAACGGAATCAGCGGCACAGATACGCAGTATTTT. Amino acids: CANGISGTDTQYF.

The chain joins TRBV6-1 to TRBJ2-6, with a tentative D call TRBD1 (6 bases). CDR1 MNHNS and CDR2 SASEGT come from the germline V gene. The CDR3 spans 15 residues. The V and J ends lost 7 bases and 6 bases respectively, with 16 bases between them. The CDR3, as DNA: TGTGCCAGCACCGCTACAGGGTTTGAGGCCAACGTCCTGACTTTC. Translated, it gives CASTATGFEANVLTF.

V usage is TRBV2 and J usage is TRBJ2-4; D is unclear. Germline V gene lookup returns CDR1 SNHLY and CDR2 FYNNEI. The V gene lost 3 bases and the J gene lost 3 bases, with 12 bases spanning the gap. The CDR3 is 15 amino acids. CDR3 region: CASSEGKSHKNIQYF. The CDR3 region has the DNA TGTGCCAGCAGTGAGGGGAAGAGTCACAAAAACATTCAGTACTTC.

This clone turned up a few times. The chain employs TRBV7-9 and TRBJ1-2; a weak D match, TRBD1 (6 bases). Trimming took off 2 bases at V and 4 bases at J, with 11 bases between the two ends. CDR3 size: 14 residues. CDR1 and CDR2 (germline): SEHNR, FQNEAQ (reference sequence). CDR3 in amino acids: CASSLPDSVYGYTF. The DNA of the CDR3 is TGTGCCAGCAGCTTACCGGACAGTGTCTATGGCTACACCTTC.

V is TRBV6-6 and J is TRBJ1-1, with 10 bases that match TRBD1. This CDR3 contains 14 residues. In germline, CDR1 is MNHNY, CDR2 SVGAGI (reference sequence). Trimming took 5 bases from V and 3 from J; bases not matched to a gene: 3. CDR3 sequence: CASSDRGLHTEAFF. In DNA form, the CDR3 reads TGTGCCAGCAGTGACAGGGGGCTGCACACTGAAGCTTTCTTT.

The chain links TRBV6-5 to TRBJ1-2; no definite D call. Germline V CDR1 and CDR2: MNHEY, SVGAGI. The V end lost 4 bases, the J end lost 8 bases, and 14 bases lay between the germline ends. CDR3 size: 13 residues. The CDR3 region has the DNA TGTGCCAGCAGTTCCCCTGACTTGGGGGGCTACACCTTC. It specifies CASSSPDLGGYTF.

The chain combines TRBV7-9 with TRBJ2-5; D is tentatively TRBD1 or TRBD2 (6 bases each). The V gene lost 5 bases and the J gene lost 0 bases, with 16 bases spanning the gap. Per germline, CDR1 SEHNR and CDR2 FQNEAQ (reference sequence). This CDR3 region has 16 residues. CDR3 DNA sequence: TGTGCCAGCAGCCCGTGGGGGGCCCGCTACCAAGAGACCCAGTACTTC. Protein: CASSPWGARYQETQYF.